The sequence of this T cell receptor (beta chain) was determined in a study of early T cells in non-severe SARS-CoV-2 infection. Study information: Unpaired chains resulted from sequencing bulk RNA of unsorted whole blood.

The CDR3 has 17 amino acids. The germline gives CDR1 WSHSY, CDR2 SAAADI. Trimming shortened V by 0 bases and J by 2 bases, and 15 bases separated the two germline ends. Individual cDNA molecules received unique molecular identifiers during library preparation. MiXCR, applied by TCRdb to the 5' RACE reads, yields one record per CDR3 protein. The sample has about 97,000 distinct CDR3 sequences, 8% to 13% seen once; the top ten hold around 4.3%. The sample here was whole blood, taken at baseline. The source is an adult who was a healthcare worker with PCR-confirmed SARS-CoV-2 infection or an uninfected control (not recorded which). The genes are TRBV10-2 and TRBJ2-3; TRBD1 is a possible D gene (5 bases). This CDR3 is CASSESLIDRTTDTQYF. The CDR3 region has the DNA TGCGCCAGCAGTGAGTCCCTAATTGACAGAACCACAGATACGCAGTATTTT.